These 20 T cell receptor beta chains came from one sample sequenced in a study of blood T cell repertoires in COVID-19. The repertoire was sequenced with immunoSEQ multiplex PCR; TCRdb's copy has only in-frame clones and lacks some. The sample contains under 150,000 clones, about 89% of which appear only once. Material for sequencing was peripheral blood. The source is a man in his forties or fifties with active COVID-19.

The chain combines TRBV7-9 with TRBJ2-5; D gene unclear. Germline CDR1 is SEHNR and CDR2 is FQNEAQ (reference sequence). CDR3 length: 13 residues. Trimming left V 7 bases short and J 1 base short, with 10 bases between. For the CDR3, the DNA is TGTGCCAGCACCCCTAACCTCCAAGAGACCCAGTACTTC. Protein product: CASTPNLQETQYF.

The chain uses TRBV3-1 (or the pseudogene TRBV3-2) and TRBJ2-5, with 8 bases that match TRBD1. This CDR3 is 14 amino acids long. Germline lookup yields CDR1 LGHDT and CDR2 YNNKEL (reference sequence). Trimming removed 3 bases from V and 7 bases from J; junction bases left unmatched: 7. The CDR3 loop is CASSHGQGAGTQYF. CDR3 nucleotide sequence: TGTGCCAGCAGCCATGGACAGGGAGCAGGGACCCAGTACTTC.

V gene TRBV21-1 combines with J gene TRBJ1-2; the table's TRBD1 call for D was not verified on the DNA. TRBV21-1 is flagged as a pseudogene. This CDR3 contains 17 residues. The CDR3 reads CASRPRDTHGPLYGYTF. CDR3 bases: TGTGCCAGCAGACCCCGGGACACCCACGGCCCTCTCTATGGCTACACCTTC.

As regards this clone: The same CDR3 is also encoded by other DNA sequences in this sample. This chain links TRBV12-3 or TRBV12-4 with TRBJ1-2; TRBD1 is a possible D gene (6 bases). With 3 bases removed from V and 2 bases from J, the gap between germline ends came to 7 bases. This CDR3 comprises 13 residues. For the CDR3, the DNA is TGTGCCAGCAGTTTTGACAGGAACTATGGCTACACCTTC. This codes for CASSFDRNYGYTF.

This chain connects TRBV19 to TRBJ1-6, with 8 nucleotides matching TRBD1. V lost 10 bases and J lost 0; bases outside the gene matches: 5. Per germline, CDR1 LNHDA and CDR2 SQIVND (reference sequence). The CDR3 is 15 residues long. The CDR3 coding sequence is TGTGCCACCCGGGACAGGCCCTCCTATAATTCACCCCTCCACTTT. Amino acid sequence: CATRDRPSYNSPLHF.

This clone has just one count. This CDR3 reads CASSLYGGVYEQYF. CDR3 in DNA: TGTGCCAGCAGCTTATACGGGGGGGTCTACGAGCAGTACTTC. This chain connects TRBV7-2 to TRBJ2-7, with 8 bases lining up with TRBD2. Unmatched junction bases numbered 3, after V lost 2 bases and J lost 3 bases. Germline values: CDR1 SGHTA, CDR2 FQGNSA. The CDR3 has 14 amino acids.

This CDR3 reads CASSVAPAGGPTEAFF. The CDR3 bases are TGTGCCAGCAGCGTAGCTCCTGCAGGGGGCCCCACTGAAGCTTTCTTT. This sequence joins TRBV9 and TRBJ1-1; the match to TRBD1 covers 8 bases. The CDR3 runs to 16 residues. Germline V CDR1 and CDR2: SGDLS, YYNGEE. After removal of 0 bases from V and 4 bases from J, the junction contained 8 bases not matched to a gene.

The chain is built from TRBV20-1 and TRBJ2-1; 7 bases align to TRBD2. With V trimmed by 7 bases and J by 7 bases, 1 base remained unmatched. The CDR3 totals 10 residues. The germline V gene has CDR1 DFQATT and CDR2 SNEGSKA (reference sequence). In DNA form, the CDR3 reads TGCAGTGGGGGGGGGAATGAGCAGTTCTTC. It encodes CSGGGNEQFF.

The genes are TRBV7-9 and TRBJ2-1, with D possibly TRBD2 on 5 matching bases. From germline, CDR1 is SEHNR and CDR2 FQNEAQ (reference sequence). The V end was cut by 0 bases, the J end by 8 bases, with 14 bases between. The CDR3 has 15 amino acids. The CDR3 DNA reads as TGTGCCAGCAGCTTAGCGATAGCGTGGGTCGATGAGCAGTTCTTC. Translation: CASSLAIAWVDEQFF. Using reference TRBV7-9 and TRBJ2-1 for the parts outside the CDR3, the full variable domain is DTGVSQNPRHKITKRGQNVTFRCDPISEHNRLYWYRQTLGQGPEFLTYFQNEAQLEKSRLLSDRFSAERPKGSFSTLEIQRTEQGDSAMYLCASSLAIAWVDEQFFGPGTRLTVL.

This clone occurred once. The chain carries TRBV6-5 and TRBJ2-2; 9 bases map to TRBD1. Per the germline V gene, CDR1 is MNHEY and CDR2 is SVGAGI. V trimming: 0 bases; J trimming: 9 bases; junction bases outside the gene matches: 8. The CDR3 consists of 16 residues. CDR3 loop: CASSYSSSTGGRELFF. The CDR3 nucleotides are TGTGCCAGCAGTTACTCGAGTTCGACAGGGGGGAGGGAGCTGTTTTTT.

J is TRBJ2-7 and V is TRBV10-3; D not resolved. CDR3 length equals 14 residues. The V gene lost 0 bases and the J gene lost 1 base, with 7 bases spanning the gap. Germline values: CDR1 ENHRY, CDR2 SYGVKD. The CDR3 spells CAISESLQSYEQYF. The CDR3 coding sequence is TGTGCCATCAGTGAGTCATTACAGTCCTACGAGCAGTACTTC.

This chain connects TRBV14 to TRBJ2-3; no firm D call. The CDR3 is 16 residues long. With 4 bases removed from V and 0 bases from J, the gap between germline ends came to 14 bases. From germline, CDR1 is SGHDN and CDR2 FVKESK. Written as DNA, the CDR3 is TGTGCCAGCAGCCCTTTCGACTGGCCTAGCACAGATACGCAGTATTTT. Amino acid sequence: CASSPFDWPSTDTQYF.

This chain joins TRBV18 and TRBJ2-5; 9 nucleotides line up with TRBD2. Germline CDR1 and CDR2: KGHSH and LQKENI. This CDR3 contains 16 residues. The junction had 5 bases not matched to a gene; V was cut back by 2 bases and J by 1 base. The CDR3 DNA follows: TGTGCCAGCTCACCAGGGTCTAGCGGGATCCAAGAGACCCAGTACTTC. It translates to CASSPGSSGIQETQYF.

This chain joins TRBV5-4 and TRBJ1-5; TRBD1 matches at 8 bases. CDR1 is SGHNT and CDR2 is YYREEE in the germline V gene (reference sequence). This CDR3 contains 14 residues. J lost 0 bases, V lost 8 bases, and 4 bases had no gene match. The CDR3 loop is CASSTGGSNQPQHF. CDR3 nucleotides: TGTGCCAGTAGCACAGGGGGTAGCAATCAGCCCCAGCATTTT.

The CDR3 reads CASSFGGLSTGELFF. CDR3 nucleotide sequence: TGTGCCAGCAGCTTCGGGGGGCTTAGCACCGGGGAGCTGTTTTTT. The rearrangement links TRBV11-3 to TRBJ2-2; weak D call: TRBD2 (7 bases). V lost 3 bases and J 4 bases, leaving 12 bases between the germline ends. Germline CDR1 SGHNT, CDR2 YENEEA. The CDR3 spans 15 residues. Combining the CDR3 with reference TRBV11-3 and TRBJ2-2 gives the whole variable domain EAGVVQSPRYKIIEKKQPVAFWCNPISGHNTLYWYLQNLGQGPELLIRYENEEAVDDSQLPKDRFSAERLKGVDSTLKIQPAELGDSAVYLCASSFGGLSTGELFFGEGSRLTVL.

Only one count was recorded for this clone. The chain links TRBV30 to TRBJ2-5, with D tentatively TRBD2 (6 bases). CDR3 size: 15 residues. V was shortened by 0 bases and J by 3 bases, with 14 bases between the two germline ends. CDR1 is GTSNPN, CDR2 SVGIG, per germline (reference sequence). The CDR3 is CAWSVGHPGEETQYF. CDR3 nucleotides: TGTGCCTGGAGTGTAGGACACCCGGGGGAAGAGACCCAGTACTTC. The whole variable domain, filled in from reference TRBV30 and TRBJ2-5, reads SQTIHQWPATLVQPVGSPLSLECTVEGTSNPNLYWYRQAAGRGLQLLFYSVGIGQISSEVPQNLSASRPQDRQFILSSKKLLLSDSGFYLCAWSVGHPGEETQYFGPGTRLLVL.

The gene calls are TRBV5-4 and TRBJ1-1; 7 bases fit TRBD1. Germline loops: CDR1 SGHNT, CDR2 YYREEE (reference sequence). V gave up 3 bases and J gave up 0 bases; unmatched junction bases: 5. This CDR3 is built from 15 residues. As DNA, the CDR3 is TGTGCCAGCAGCTACGGGGGACAGTTGAACACTGAAGCTTTCTTT. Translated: CASSYGGQLNTEAFF.

The CDR3, as DNA: TGTGCCAGCGCTTCGGACGGCCTGCGGGAGACTGAAGCTTTCTTT. This sequence encodes CASASDGLRETEAFF. The chain joins TRBV25-1 to TRBJ1-1; D not certain. This CDR3 has 15 residues. Germline V CDR1 and CDR2: MGHDK, SYGVNS. V gave up 8 bases and J gave up 5 bases, with 21 bases separating them.

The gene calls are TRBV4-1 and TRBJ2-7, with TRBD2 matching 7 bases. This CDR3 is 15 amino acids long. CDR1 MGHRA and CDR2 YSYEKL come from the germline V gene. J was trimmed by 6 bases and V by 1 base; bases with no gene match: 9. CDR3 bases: TGCGCCAGCAGCCAAGGTCGGGGGGTGGTTGGCGAGCAGTACTTC. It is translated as CASSQGRGVVGEQYF.

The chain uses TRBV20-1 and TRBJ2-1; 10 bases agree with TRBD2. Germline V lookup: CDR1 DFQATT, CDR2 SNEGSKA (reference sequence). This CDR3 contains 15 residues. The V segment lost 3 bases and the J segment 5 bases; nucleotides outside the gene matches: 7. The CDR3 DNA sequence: TGCAGTGCTAGTGAGTCCCTAGCGGGGGACAATGAGCAGTTCTTC. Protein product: CSASESLAGDNEQFF.